This T cell receptor beta chain came from a study of cytomegalovirus exposure and HLA in healthy donors. Across the study: HLA-typed donors were the source of 80 million to 90 million unique TCRs, which an early data release held. Findings of the study overall: Later, an analysis showed that TCR beta chains associated with HLA were more clonally expanded than others that were equally common.

Each donor was healthy, and each was a bone marrow donor. On this clone: The antigen is not known.

Trimming at V came to 1 base and at J to 15 bases, leaving 10 bases not matched to a gene. CDR1 is SGHVS and CDR2 is FNYEAQ in the germline V gene. The CDR3 consists of 16 residues. The PCR was carried out with 60 Vbeta primers and 13 Jbeta primers. Sequencing was performed with immunoSEQ multiplex PCR; in TCRdb, only in-frame clones are kept and a portion is missing. This table has about 170,000 clones, roughly 79% appearing once. This clonotype originated in a young woman in good health and CMV-seropositive. The chain carries TRBV7-6 and TRBJ2-1; 15 bases align to TRBD2. The sample taken for sequencing was PBMCs. The CDR3 DNA sequence: TGTGCCAGCAGCTTAGGGACTAGCGGGGGGGCCATTGATCTGTTCTTC. Amino acids: CASSLGTSGGAIDLFF. The full variable domain, with the rest looked up from reference TRBV7-6 and TRBJ2-1, is GAGVSQSPRYKVTKRGQDVALRCDPISGHVSLYWYRQALGQGPEFLTYFNYEAQQDKSGLPNDRFSAERPEGSISTLTIQRTEQRDSAMYRCASSLGTSGGAIDLFFGPGTRLTVL.